Described below is a single T cell receptor (beta chain) sequence and its context. Germline V gene data show CDR1 as SGHNT and CDR2 as YYREEE (reference sequence). Trimming cost V 1 base and J 0 bases; bases outside gene matches: 4. The CDR3 is 15 amino acids. This sample stems from a study of blood T cell repertoires in COVID-19. In the study overall: From T cells, B-cell-depleted T cells, or PBMCs came the material, which was cDNA or gDNA.

Repertoires were generated with immunoSEQ multiplex PCR, while TCRdb's copy carries only in-frame clones and drops some. Here the sample spans approximately 69,000 clones, almost 90% being singletons. The sequence was obtained from a man aged 50 to 59 with acute or convalescent COVID-19. This rearrangement joins TRBV5-4 to TRBJ2-7; TRBD1 matches 7 bases. Sequenced sample: peripheral blood. The CDR3 is CASSLMGQNSYEQYF. The CDR3 DNA reads as TGTGCCAGCAGCTTGATGGGACAGAACTCCTACGAGCAGTACTTC.